A single sample gave rise to the 30 T cell receptor beta chains below, sequenced in a study of cytotoxic CD8 clonotypes in ibrutinib-treated CLL. Sequenced by immunoSEQ multiplex PCR; TCRdb stores in-frame clones only, minus some. The table shows 200,000 to 250,000 clones, with just over 70% occurring only once. The source was PBMCs, collected after 12 months of ibrutinib treatment. The receptors come from a human donor with chronic lymphocytic leukemia.

This sequence joins TRBV5-5 and TRBJ1-4, with no clear D. This CDR3 comprises 16 residues. Germline V gene data show CDR1 as SGHKS and CDR2 as YYEKEE (reference sequence). V was shortened by 0 bases and J by 0 bases, with 9 bases between the two germline ends. DNA of the CDR3: TGTGCCAGCAGCTTGGTCCAGACCGCAACTAATGAAAAACTGTTTTTT. Translating gives CASSLVQTATNEKLFF. The full variable domain, its missing parts supplied by reference TRBV5-5 and TRBJ1-4, is DAGVTQSPTHLIKTRGQQVTLRCSPISGHKSVSWYQQVLGQGPQFIFQYYEKEERGRGNFPDRFSARQFPNYSSELNVNALLLGDSALYLCASSLVQTATNEKLFFGSGTQLSVL.

The rearrangement links TRBV29-1 to TRBJ2-7; D may be TRBD1 (6 bases). The V gene's germline CDR1 is SQVTM and CDR2 ANQGSEA. This CDR3 has 12 residues. V was pared by 7 bases and J by 3 bases, with 13 bases between. The CDR3 coding sequence is TGCAGCGGCGAAGGACAGAACTACGAGCAGTACTTC. This gives the protein CSGEGQNYEQYF.

V and J are TRBV6-5 and TRBJ1-1; D is unclear. The CDR3 extends over 16 amino acids. Germline V gives CDR1 MNHEY, CDR2 SVGAGI. Trimming pared 4 bases from V and 1 base from J, leaving 16 bases between. The CDR3 protein is CASSFILTMGNTEAFF. CDR3 nucleotide sequence: TGTGCCAGCAGTTTTATATTAACCATGGGGAACACTGAAGCTTTCTTT.

The gene calls are TRBV9 and TRBJ2-5; D remains ambiguous. This CDR3 comprises 14 residues. The germline CDR1 and CDR2 sequences are SGDLS and YYNGEE. Between the trimmed V and J ends, which lost 3 bases and 3 bases, there was a span of 12 bases. The CDR3 sequence: CASSARAGEETQYF. The CDR3 bases are TGTGCCAGCAGCGCCCGGGCAGGCGAAGAGACCCAGTACTTC.

The DNA for the CDR3 is TGTGCCAGCAGTAAGCGGACTCGCGGGATTTCTAGCACTGAAGCTTTCTTT. The encoded protein is CASSKRTRGISSTEAFF. The chain links TRBV11-2 to TRBJ1-1; D uncertain. Germline CDR1 is SGHAT and CDR2 is FQNNGV. The CDR3 spans 17 residues. Trimming cost V 6 bases and J 4 bases, with 24 bases left between them.

This clone appeared once. V gene TRBV6-4 combines with J gene TRBJ2-6; D ambiguous. Germline V lookup: CDR1 MRHNA, CDR2 SNTAGT. V was pared by 4 bases and J by 2 bases, with 12 bases between. This CDR3 is 16 amino acids long. CDR3 amino acids: CASSVKENPGANVLTF. Here the CDR3 DNA reads TGTGCCAGCAGTGTAAAGGAGAACCCTGGGGCCAACGTCCTGACTTTC.

The chain carries TRBV27 and TRBJ1-2; 8 positions match TRBD1. The J segment lost 2 bases and the V segment lost 4 bases, leaving 3 bases of the junction unmatched. This CDR3 spans 14 amino acids. Germline V CDR1 and CDR2: MNHEY, SMNVEV (reference sequence). CDR3 amino acids: CASSSGQGNYGYTF. In DNA, the CDR3 is TGTGCCAGCAGTTCCGGACAGGGCAACTATGGCTACACCTTC.

The chain recombines TRBV5-4 with TRBJ2-1; 15 bases align to TRBD2. Germline V gene sequence: CDR1 SGHNT, CDR2 YYREEE (reference sequence). V shed 4 bases and J 7 bases; nucleotides not matched to a gene: 3. The CDR3 consists of 15 residues. The CDR3 DNA is TGTGCCAGCAGCGGGGGACTAGCGGGAGGAAATGAGCAGTTCTTC. It is translated as CASSGGLAGGNEQFF.

CDR3 in DNA: TGTGCCTGGAGTGTACGAGGGAGTACCTACAATGAGCAGTTCTTC. This encodes CAWSVRGSTYNEQFF. The chain uses TRBV30 and TRBJ2-1; D possibly corresponds to TRBD2 (5 bases). V was shortened by 0 bases and J by 2 bases, with 11 bases between the two germline ends. CDR3 length: 15 amino acids. Germline V gene sequence: CDR1 GTSNPN, CDR2 SVGIG (reference sequence).

This clone was recorded at least ten times. The rearrangement joins TRBV11-3 to TRBJ2-1, with 11 nucleotides matching TRBD2. Trimming removed 5 bases from V and 4 bases from J; junction bases left unmatched: 4. This CDR3 is 15 amino acids long. Germline V gene data show CDR1 as SGHNT and CDR2 as YENEEA. As DNA, the CDR3 is TGTGCCAGCAGCCCAGTAGCGGGAGGGTACAATGAGCAGTTCTTC. Amino acids: CASSPVAGGYNEQFF.

The CDR3: CASSPVAGGPGNIQYF. The DNA for the CDR3 is TGTGCCAGCAGTCCCGTGGCGGGAGGGCCGGGAAACATTCAGTACTTC. This chain uses TRBV28 with TRBJ2-4; the match to TRBD2 covers 9 bases. The CDR3 length is 16 residues. V trimming: 5 bases; J trimming: 6 bases; junction bases outside the gene matches: 11. Germline V CDR1 and CDR2: MDHEN, SYDVKM.

This clone was observed once. The chain joins TRBV28 to TRBJ1-1; no reliable D call. V was clipped by 2 bases and J by 0 bases, with 13 bases between them. Looked up from germline, CDR1 is MDHEN and CDR2 is SYDVKM. The CDR3 is made up of 16 amino acids. CDR3 in DNA: TGTGCCAGCAGTTTAGCAATAGGGAACATGAACACTGAAGCTTTCTTT. Translating it yields CASSLAIGNMNTEAFF.

The chain links TRBV2 to TRBJ1-3; maybe TRBD1 (6 bases). CDR1 is SNHLY and CDR2 is FYNNEI in the germline V gene. Trimming left V 11 bases short and J 4 bases short, with 15 bases between. The CDR3 sequence is 13 residues long. CDR3 nucleotides: TGTGCCGGACATACAGGGACCGGAAACACCATATATTTT. Amino acid sequence: CAGHTGTGNTIYF. Based on the CDR3 plus reference TRBV2 and TRBJ1-3, the full variable domain is EPEVTQTPSHQVTQMGQEVILRCVPISNHLYFYWYRQILGQKVEFLVSFYNNEISEKSEIFDDQFSVERPDGSNFTLKIRSTKLEDSAMYFCAGHTGTGNTIYFGEGSWLTVV.

This sequence joins TRBV9 and TRBJ2-1; the D gene is possibly TRBD1 (5 bases). The germline V gene has CDR1 SGDLS and CDR2 YYNGEE. The CDR3 loop spans 15 amino acids. Deletions cut 0 bases from V and 4 bases from J, with 11 bases between. The CDR3 DNA follows: TGTGCCAGCAGCGTAGGGGTTCGGACATACAATGAGCAGTTCTTC. The encoded protein is CASSVGVRTYNEQFF.

The sample holds one count of this clone. The gene calls are TRBV11-3 and TRBJ2-1; unclear D gene. The CDR3 extends over 14 amino acids. Per the germline V gene, CDR1 is SGHNT and CDR2 is YENEEA. V gave up 3 bases and J gave up 0 bases, with 6 bases separating them. CDR3 region: CASSFSHSYNEQFF. CDR3 bases: TGTGCCAGCAGCTTCAGCCACTCCTACAATGAGCAGTTCTTC. Together with reference TRBV11-3 and TRBJ2-1, the CDR3 gives the full variable domain: EAGVVQSPRYKIIEKKQPVAFWCNPISGHNTLYWYLQNLGQGPELLIRYENEEAVDDSQLPKDRFSAERLKGVDSTLKIQPAELGDSAVYLCASSFSHSYNEQFFGPGTRLTVL.

The V gene is TRBV27, the J gene TRBJ1-2; tentative D call: TRBD1 (5 bases). Germline CDR1 MNHEY, CDR2 SMNVEV (reference sequence). Trimming removed 5 bases at V and 5 bases at J, with 6 bases between. The CDR3 is made up of 11 amino acids. CDR3 bases: TGTGCCAGCAGTAAGGGGTATGGCTACACCTTC. Translation gives CASSKGYGYTF.

The V gene is TRBV5-1, the J gene TRBJ2-1; D is undetermined. Germline V gene lookup returns CDR1 SGHRS and CDR2 YFSETQ. CDR3 length: 13 amino acids. The V end was cut by 0 bases, the J end by 6 bases, with 7 bases between. CDR3 sequence: CASSLAPGNEQFF. The CDR3 DNA reads as TGCGCCAGCAGCTTGGCTCCGGGCAATGAGCAGTTCTTC.

The V call is TRBV11-2, the J call TRBJ1-2; 10 nucleotides match TRBD1. The germline V gene has CDR1 SGHAT and CDR2 FQNNGV. The trim removed 6 bases at V and 5 bases at J, leaving 9 bases unmatched. The CDR3 loop spans 15 amino acids. The CDR3 here is CASRTQGQGFYGYTF. The CDR3 DNA reads TGTGCCAGCAGAACACAGGGACAGGGGTTTTATGGCTACACCTTC.

The V gene is TRBV15, the J gene TRBJ1-1; TRBD1 is a possible D gene (6 bases). In germline, CDR1 is LNHNV, CDR2 YYDKDF (reference sequence). CDR3 length equals 15 residues. Trimming took off 5 bases at V and 0 bases at J, with 13 bases between the two ends. The CDR3 coding sequence is TGTGCCACCAGCCCCCGACAGGTAATGAACACTGAAGCTTTCTTT. Amino acid sequence: CATSPRQVMNTEAFF.

CDR3: CAIPNTEAFF. CDR3 coding DNA: TGCGCCATCCCGAACACTGAAGCTTTCTTT. The genes are TRBV4-1 and TRBJ1-1; D unclear. This CDR3 has 10 amino acids. The germline V gene encodes CDR1 MGHRA and CDR2 YSYEKL. Between the trimmed V and J ends, which lost 10 bases and 1 base, there was a span of 4 bases.

This sequence joins TRBV5-5 and TRBJ1-1, with D perhaps TRBD1 (6 bases). Trimming stripped 1 base from V and 4 bases from J, with 8 bases between. Germline-derived CDR1 and CDR2 are SGHKS and YYEKEE (reference sequence). This CDR3 is 13 amino acids long. DNA for the CDR3: TGTGCCAGCAGCTTGACAGGGACCACTGAAGCTTTCTTT. Protein product: CASSLTGTTEAFF.

This rearrangement joins TRBV9 to TRBJ2-1; D unclear. The germline CDR1 and CDR2 sequences are SGDLS and YYNGEE. This CDR3 has 11 amino acids. Trimming shortened V by 5 bases and J by 5 bases, and 5 bases separated the two germline ends. CDR3: CASSRDNEQFF. For the CDR3, the DNA is TGTGCCAGCAGTAGGGACAATGAGCAGTTCTTC.

The genes are TRBV30 and TRBJ2-4, with D unclear. The V end was cut by 0 bases, the J end by 9 bases, with 9 bases between. The CDR3 has 12 residues. The V gene's germline CDR1 is GTSNPN and CDR2 SVGIG (reference sequence). The chain's CDR3 is CAWSVSLGIQYF. The DNA of the CDR3 is TGTGCCTGGAGTGTATCCCTCGGCATTCAGTACTTC.

The genes are TRBV12-2 and TRBJ2-7; the table names TRBD2, a call not compared with the DNA. TRBV12-2 is tagged as a pseudogene. The CDR3 totals 16 residues. As DNA, the CDR3 is TGTGCAAGTCGCTTAGCGGAGATTCTCTACTGCTACGAGCAGTACTTC. Its translation: CASRLAEILYCYEQYF.

V usage is TRBV7-3 and J usage is TRBJ2-3; D not resolved. This CDR3 region has 11 residues. Germline CDR1 SGHTA, CDR2 FQGTGA. V dropped 8 bases and J dropped 1 base, with 4 bases sitting between them. CDR3 sequence reads: CASRGTDTQYF. The CDR3 DNA follows: TGTGCCAGCCGGGGCACAGATACGCAGTATTTT.

V and J are TRBV12-5 and TRBJ1-5; 7 bases are a match to TRBD1. This CDR3 contains 15 residues. The V gene end was trimmed by 3 bases and the J gene end by 6 bases; junction bases not matched to a gene: 8. Germline CDR1 LGHNT, CDR2 FRNRAP. CDR3 sequence reads: CASGFSGQAVQPQHF. CDR3 in DNA: TGTGCTAGTGGTTTCTCCGGACAGGCTGTTCAGCCCCAGCATTTT.

As DNA, the CDR3 is TGTGCCAGCAGTGAACGAGTGAACACAGATACGCAGTATTTT. This translates into CASSERVNTDTQYF. The rearrangement uses TRBV2 and TRBJ2-3; D gene ambiguous. The length of the CDR3 is 14 residues. The V gene's germline CDR1 is SNHLY and CDR2 FYNNEI. The V and J ends lost 2 bases and 2 bases respectively, with 8 bases between them.

The chain uses TRBV6-1 and TRBJ2-7; D is perhaps TRBD1 (6 bases). The germline V and J ends were trimmed by 6 bases and 2 bases, with 11 bases remaining between them. Germline V lookup: CDR1 MNHNS, CDR2 SASEGT. CDR3 length: 13 amino acids. The CDR3 coding sequence is TGTGCCAGCAGGTACAGGGCTACCTACGAGCAGTACTTC. Translating it yields CASRYRATYEQYF.

V and J are TRBV19 and TRBJ1-4; unclear D gene. Germline loops: CDR1 LNHDA, CDR2 SQIVND (reference sequence). V was clipped by 1 base and J by 5 bases, with 8 bases between them. The length of the CDR3 is 14 residues. The CDR3 reads CASSIVPSNEKLFF. CDR3 nucleotides: TGTGCCAGTAGTATAGTACCATCAAATGAAAAACTGTTTTTT.

J is TRBJ2-7 and V is TRBV7-6; D perhaps matches TRBD1 (6 bases). CDR1 and CDR2 (germline): SGHVS, FNYEAQ. V was shortened by 3 bases and J by 6 bases, with 15 bases between the two germline ends. The CDR3 is made up of 14 amino acids. This CDR3 reads CASSFGTSPLEQYF. Here the CDR3 DNA reads TGTGCCAGCAGCTTTGGGACATCTCCTCTCGAGCAGTACTTC.